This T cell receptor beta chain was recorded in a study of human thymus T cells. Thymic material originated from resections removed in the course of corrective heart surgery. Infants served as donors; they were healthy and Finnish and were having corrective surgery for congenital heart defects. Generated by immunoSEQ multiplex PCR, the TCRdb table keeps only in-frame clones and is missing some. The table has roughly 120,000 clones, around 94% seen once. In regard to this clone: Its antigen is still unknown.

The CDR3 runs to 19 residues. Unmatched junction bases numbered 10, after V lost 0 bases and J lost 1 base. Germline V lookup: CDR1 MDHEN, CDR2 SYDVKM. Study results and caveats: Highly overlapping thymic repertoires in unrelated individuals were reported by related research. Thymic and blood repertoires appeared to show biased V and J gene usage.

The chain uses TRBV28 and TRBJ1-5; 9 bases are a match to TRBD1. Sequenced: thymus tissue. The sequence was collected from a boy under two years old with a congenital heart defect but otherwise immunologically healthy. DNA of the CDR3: TGTGCCAGCAGTTTATGCAGGGACAGGGACTCGATCAGCAATCAGCCCCAGCATTTT. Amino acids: CASSLCRDRDSISNQPQHF.